This passage covers 21 T cell receptor beta chains from one sample sequenced in a study of blood T cell repertoires in COVID-19. Sequencing was performed with immunoSEQ multiplex PCR; in TCRdb, only in-frame clones are kept and a portion is missing. The sample carries 84,000 or so clones, nearly 80% recorded once. The sequencing sample was made of peripheral blood. The receptor set was obtained from a man between 65 and 79 years old with COVID-19, enrolled during active disease.

The chain recombines TRBV19 with TRBJ2-1; possibly TRBD2 for D (6 bases). Deletions cut 0 bases from V and 8 bases from J, with 23 bases between. CDR3 length: 18 amino acids. Germline V gene data show CDR1 as LNHDA and CDR2 as SQIVND (reference sequence). Here the CDR3 reads CASSIEKAGPVGWHEQFF. DNA for the CDR3: TGTGCCAGTAGTATAGAAAAAGCGGGTCCTGTCGGTTGGCATGAGCAGTTCTTC. Looking up the rest from reference TRBV19 and TRBJ2-1 gives the full variable domain: DGGITQSPKYLFRKEGQNVTLSCEQNLNHDAMYWYRQDPGQGLRLIYYSQIVNDFQKGDIAEGYSVSREKKESFPLTVTSAQKNPTAFYLCASSIEKAGPVGWHEQFFGPGTRLTVL.

This clone was found once. The V gene is TRBV28, the J gene TRBJ1-5; 7 bases align to TRBD1. CDR3 length equals 17 residues. The junction had 13 bases not matched to a gene; V was cut back by 7 bases and J by 1 base. Germline CDR1 reads MDHEN; CDR2 reads SYDVKM. The CDR3 DNA reads TGTGCCAGCACCGGTCCGGGACAGAGGATAAGCAATCAGCCCCAGCATTTT. This gives the protein CASTGPGQRISNQPQHF.

This clone was counted a few times. The chain links TRBV27 to TRBJ2-7; 9 positions agree with TRBD1. This CDR3 is 16 amino acids long. Germline values: CDR1 MNHEY, CDR2 SMNVEV (reference sequence). The V segment lost 5 bases and the J segment 4 bases; nucleotides outside the gene matches: 12. This CDR3 is CASSGLVGQGPYEQYF. CDR3 in DNA: TGTGCCAGCAGTGGGTTGGTAGGACAGGGGCCTTACGAGCAGTACTTC.

In nucleotides, the CDR3 is TGTGCCAGCTCACTACTTACTAGCGGGGTGTACGAGCAGTACTTC. Protein: CASSLLTSGVYEQYF. This chain joins TRBV18 and TRBJ2-7; 10 positions agree with TRBD2. Germline trimming cut 4 bases from V and 4 bases from J; bases unmatched to any gene: 7. CDR1 is KGHSH and CDR2 is LQKENI in the germline V gene. The CDR3 sequence is 15 residues long. The full variable domain, with the rest looked up from reference TRBV18 and TRBJ2-7, is NAGVMQNPRHLVRRRGQEARLRCSPMKGHSHVYWYRQLPEEGLKFMVYLQKENIIDESGMPKERFSAEFPKEGPSILRIQQVVRGDSAAYFCASSLLTSGVYEQYFGPGTRLTVT.

This chain uses TRBV7-9 with TRBJ2-7; a possible D gene is TRBD1 (6 bases). V was cut by 2 bases and J by 1 base, with 15 bases left in between. This CDR3 contains 16 residues. Germline V lookup: CDR1 SEHNR, CDR2 FQNEAQ (reference sequence). Here the CDR3 DNA reads TGTGCCAGCAGCTTAATTGGGGGCCGTGATTCCTACGAGCAGTACTTC. It is translated as CASSLIGGRDSYEQYF.

This clone has more than one count but fewer than ten. This rearrangement joins TRBV28 to TRBJ1-2; D is ambiguous. CDR3 length: 13 amino acids. Per germline, CDR1 MDHEN and CDR2 SYDVKM. Trimming removed 6 bases from V and 5 bases from J, with 13 bases in between. The CDR3, as DNA: TGTGCCAGCAGGCCGACAAATGCTTATGGCTACACCTTC. This gives the protein CASRPTNAYGYTF.

This clone has only a few counts. The chain carries TRBV19 and TRBJ2-7; 15 bases fit TRBD2. Trimming at V came to 5 bases and at J to 5 bases, leaving 4 bases not matched to a gene. Germline V gene sequence: CDR1 LNHDA, CDR2 SQIVND (reference sequence). The CDR3 spans 15 residues. CDR3 region: CASSPRTSGRDEQYF. The CDR3, as DNA: TGTGCCAGTAGTCCCAGGACTAGCGGGAGGGACGAGCAGTACTTC.

The chain carries TRBV9 and TRBJ2-1; weak D call: TRBD2 (6 bases). V lost 2 bases to trimming and J lost 5 bases, with 14 bases between them. Per the germline V gene, CDR1 is SGDLS and CDR2 is YYNGEE. This CDR3 has 15 amino acids. CDR3 residues: CASSVGVAANNEQFF. In DNA, the CDR3 is TGTGCCAGCAGCGTTGGAGTAGCGGCTAACAATGAGCAGTTCTTC.

The DNA for the CDR3 is TGTGCTCTAAGGGGTTATCGGGAGCTGTTTTTT. Amino acids: CALRGYRELFF. This sequence joins TRBV30 and TRBJ2-2; maybe TRBD1 (5 bases). CDR3 size: 11 residues. Germline V gene data show CDR1 as GTSNPN and CDR2 as SVGIG (reference sequence).

This clone was detected only a few times. This sequence joins TRBV10-3 and TRBJ2-1; 7 bases are a match to TRBD1. This CDR3 region has 14 residues. Germline V gene lookup returns CDR1 ENHRY and CDR2 SYGVKD. The V segment lost 10 bases and the J segment 1 base; nucleotides outside the gene matches: 7. Written as DNA, the CDR3 is TGTGCCACAATGGCACAGGGGTCCTACAATGAGCAGTTCTTC. Translating gives CATMAQGSYNEQFF.

This clone was recorded once. This chain connects TRBV3-1 (or the pseudogene TRBV3-2) to TRBJ1-1, with 10 bases matching TRBD1. This CDR3 region has 15 residues. V lost 4 bases, J lost 6 bases, and 8 bases stayed unmatched. Germline loops: CDR1 LGHDT, CDR2 YNNKEL (reference sequence). CDR3 protein: CASSRQGARGAEAFF. DNA for the CDR3: TGTGCCAGCAGCCGACAGGGGGCGCGGGGCGCTGAAGCTTTCTTT.

This chain links TRBV7-9 with TRBJ2-2, with D unresolved. The CDR3 has 14 residues. Trimming took 0 bases from V and 4 from J, leaving 6 bases between them. Per germline, CDR1 SEHNR and CDR2 FQNEAQ (reference sequence). The CDR3 region is CASSLAPFTGELFF. The CDR3 region has the DNA TGTGCCAGCAGCTTAGCTCCATTCACCGGGGAGCTGTTTTTT. The whole variable domain, filled in from reference TRBV7-9 and TRBJ2-2, reads DTGVSQNPRHKITKRGQNVTFRCDPISEHNRLYWYRQTLGQGPEFLTYFQNEAQLEKSRLLSDRFSAERPKGSFSTLEIQRTEQGDSAMYLCASSLAPFTGELFFGEGSRLTVL.

V and J are TRBV7-8 and TRBJ1-4; 8 bases are shared with TRBD1. Germline-derived CDR1 and CDR2 are SGHVS and FQNEAQ. The CDR3 covers 17 residues. The junction had 6 bases not matched to a gene; V was cut back by 0 bases and J by 3 bases. CDR3 residues: CASSLAAGGASNEKLFF. The DNA of the CDR3 is TGTGCCAGCAGCTTAGCGGCAGGGGGCGCCTCTAATGAAAAACTGTTTTTT.

The rearrangement joins TRBV15 to TRBJ1-2; D is unclear. Germline lookup yields CDR1 LNHNV and CDR2 YYDKDF (reference sequence). The CDR3 has 14 amino acids. V lost 0 bases and J 8 bases, leaving 13 bases between the germline ends. The CDR3 bases are TGTGCCACCAGCAGAGATCAGGCTTCGGGGGGCTACACCTTC. The encoded protein is CATSRDQASGGYTF.

The CDR3 spells CSVSDRADTEAFF. Here the CDR3 DNA reads TGCAGCGTTTCTGACAGGGCCGACACTGAAGCTTTCTTT. The gene calls are TRBV29-1 and TRBJ1-1, with 7 bases aligning to TRBD1. The CDR3 contains 13 residues. V lost 5 bases and J lost 3; bases outside the gene matches: 6. CDR1 SQVTM and CDR2 ANQGSEA come from the germline V gene.

This clone was picked up one time. The chain combines TRBV5-1 with TRBJ2-3, with 9 bases matching TRBD1. There are 15 residues in the CDR3. Per the germline V gene, CDR1 is SGHRS and CDR2 is YFSETQ. Trimming cost V 3 bases and J 1 base; bases outside gene matches: 3. This chain's CDR3 is CASSYGQGRTDTQYF. The CDR3 nucleotides read TGCGCCAGCAGCTACGGACAGGGGCGCACAGATACGCAGTATTTT.

The chain employs TRBV24-1 and TRBJ2-7, with TRBD1 identical over 9 bases. The junction had 6 bases not matched to a gene; V was cut back by 7 bases and J by 3 bases. The V gene's germline CDR1 is KGHDR and CDR2 SFDVKD. The CDR3 sequence is 14 residues long. This CDR3 is CATSQGQGYYEQYF. CDR3 bases: TGTGCCACCAGCCAGGGACAGGGCTACTACGAGCAGTACTTC.

V usage is TRBV3-1 (or the pseudogene TRBV3-2) and J usage is TRBJ1-4, with 7 bases that match TRBD1. Germline CDR1 is LGHDT and CDR2 is YNNKEL (reference sequence). V was pared by 5 bases and J by 4 bases, with 10 bases of the junction left unmatched. This CDR3 is built from 16 residues. The CDR3 loop reads CASSYPARDSNEKLFF. The DNA for the CDR3 is TGTGCCAGCAGCTATCCTGCACGGGACAGTAATGAAAAACTGTTTTTT.

This clone appeared a few times. This chain connects TRBV7-2 to TRBJ2-1, with 8 positions matching TRBD2. The CDR3 extends over 18 amino acids. J lost 6 bases, V lost 1 base, and 14 bases had no gene match. Germline V gene data show CDR1 as SGHTA and CDR2 as FQGNSA. The CDR3 here is CASSLVFAGTSLGNEQFF. The DNA of the CDR3 is TGTGCCAGCAGCTTAGTGTTTGCCGGGACTAGTCTCGGCAATGAGCAGTTCTTC.

The V call is TRBV7-2, the J call TRBJ1-2; possible D gene TRBD1, 5 bases. The CDR3 is made up of 15 amino acids. V shed 5 bases and J shed 0 bases, with 13 bases lying between them. In germline, CDR1 is SGHTA, CDR2 FQGNSA. The CDR3 region is CASSIKLGPNYGYTF. The CDR3 region has the DNA TGTGCCAGCAGCATAAAGTTGGGGCCTAACTATGGCTACACCTTC.

The gene calls are TRBV15 and TRBJ1-3; D is possibly TRBD1 (6 bases). The germline V gene encodes CDR1 LNHNV and CDR2 YYDKDF (reference sequence). CDR3 size: 19 residues. The V and J ends lost 1 base and 5 bases respectively, with 24 bases between them. The CDR3 DNA is TGTGCCACCAGCAGAGCCCTGCCCAAAACAGGGTGGGCGAGAAACACCATATATTTT. Its translation: CATSRALPKTGWARNTIYF. The variable domain in full, with the rest retrieved from reference TRBV15 and TRBJ1-3, is DAMVIQNPRYQVTQFGKPVTLSCSQTLNHNVMYWYQQKSSQAPKLLFHYYDKDFNNEADTPDNFQSRRPNTSFCFLDIRSPGLGDTAMYLCATSRALPKTGWARNTIYFGEGSWLTVV.